These T cell receptor beta chains were read from a single sample in a study of control samples from healthy donors and cancer patients. Measured with immunoSEQ multiplex PCR; TCRdb has only the in-frame clones, and not every one. Here the sample spans roughly 60,000 clones, roughly 94% being singletons. The material sequenced was blood. These receptors originate from a man aged 25 to 40 in good health. Each CDR3 is given with its conserved first and last residue. The order of the fields is D gene, J gene, CDR3 length, V gene, clone size, CDR3 DNA, CDR3 protein. The D gene is left open where the match is weak. The size field is filled for only some rows; it gives once, few, many or a size class.

>NA|TRBJ1-2|16|TRBV4-2|NA
TGTGCCAGCAGCCCTACCCGTGCACAGGGCCCCTATGGCTACACCTTC
CASSPTRAQGPYGYTF
>TRBD2|TRBJ2-1|17|TRBV7-9|NA
TGTGCCAGCAGCTCGAACCGAGACTTAGCGGGAGCAGGTGAGCAGTTCTTC
CASSSNRDLAGAGEQFF
>TRBD2|TRBJ2-7|15|TRBV28|NA
TGTGCCAGCAGTTTAACTAGCGGGAGCTCCTACGAGCAGTACTTC
CASSLTSGSSYEQYF
>NA|TRBJ1-4|21|TRBV4-1|NA
TGCGCCAGCAGCCTCCGAATGACTAGATGGACCACTCTTGCAACTAATGAAAAACTGTTTTTT
CASSLRMTRWTTLATNEKLFF
>NA|TRBJ2-2|14|TRBV2|NA
TGTGCCAGCAGTGAACCCGCGGACACCGGGGAGCTGTTTTTT
CASSEPADTGELFF
>NA|TRBJ2-4|16|TRBV7-2|NA
TGTGCCAGCAGCTTGAGAAGTGGCACTGCCAAAAACATTCAGTACTTC
CASSLRSGTAKNIQYF
>TRBD1|TRBJ2-1|14|TRBV29-1|NA
TGCAGCGTACCAGGGGGAAGTTCCTACAATGAGCAGTTCTTC
CSVPGGSSYNEQFF
>NA|TRBJ1-2|15|TRBV7-9|once
TGTGCCAGCAGCTTAGGGTCCGGGGGAGGCTATGGCTACACCTTC
CASSLGSGGGYGYTF
>TRBD2|TRBJ2-1|15|TRBV3-1/TRBV3-2|NA
TGTGCCAGCAGCCAAACTAGCGAAACCTACAATGAGCAGTTCTTC
CASSQTSETYNEQFF
>NA|TRBJ1-3|13|TRBV2|NA
TGTGCCAGCAGACCAGACTCTGGAAACACCATATATTTT
CASRPDSGNTIYF
>TRBD2|TRBJ2-2|16|TRBV2|NA
TGTGCCAGCAGTGAAGCGGCGGGGGGGGACGCCGGGGAGCTGTTTTTT
CASSEAAGGDAGELFF
>TRBD1|TRBJ1-5|13|TRBV7-2|NA
TGTGCCAGCAGTTACAGGGGAGGACAGCCCCAGCATTTT
CASSYRGGQPQHF
>NA|TRBJ2-5|16|TRBV3-1/TRBV3-2|NA
TGTGCCAGCAGCCAACGGCTGGACCTTTACCAAGAGACCCAGTACTTC
CASSQRLDLYQETQYF
>TRBD1|TRBJ1-5|17|TRBV9|once
TGTGCCAGCAGCGAGGGGACAGGGGATATGGGCAATCAGCCCCAGCATTTT
CASSEGTGDMGNQPQHF
>TRBD1|TRBJ1-1|16|TRBV6-6|NA
TGTGCCAGCAGTCGAACAAGACAGGGGGGGAACACTGAAGCTTTCTTT
CASSRTRQGGNTEAFF
>NA|TRBJ1-2|10|TRBV20-1|once
TGCAGTGCCCCAGCCCTAGGCTACACCTTC
CSAPALGYTF